Following are 3 T cell receptor beta chains from one sample sequenced in a study of T-cell memory formation after mild COVID-19. TCRdb passed the 5' RACE reads through MiXCR, listing each CDR3 protein once. The table lists about 560,000 distinct CDR3 sequences, about a sixth of them singletons, with 12% in the top ten. Material for sequencing was PBMCs or a T cell subset sorted from them (not recorded which). These receptors were taken from an adult woman who had mild COVID-19 (a few samples of this study predate the infection). Cell type and time point are not known.

The chain carries TRBV19 and TRBJ1-1; D gene ambiguous. Per germline, CDR1 LNHDA and CDR2 SQIVND (reference sequence). This CDR3 is built from 15 residues. V gave up 4 bases and J gave up 0 bases, with 12 bases separating them. CDR3 amino acids: CASSTSSRMNTEAFF. CDR3 nucleotide sequence: TGTGCCAGTAGTACATCATCCCGGATGAACACTGAAGCTTTCTTT.

This chain uses TRBV20-1 with TRBJ1-1, with 10 positions matching TRBD1. Trimming at V came to 4 bases and at J to 11 bases, leaving 7 bases not matched to a gene. Germline CDR1 and CDR2: DFQATT and SNEGSKA (reference sequence). CDR3 length: 12 amino acids. The CDR3 here is CSAIGDRGSAFF. The DNA for the CDR3 is TGCAGTGCTATCGGGGACAGGGGATCGGCTTTCTTT.

V gene TRBV5-1 combines with J gene TRBJ2-7; D is ambiguous. Trimming pared 1 base from V and 3 bases from J, leaving 8 bases between. The germline gives CDR1 SGHRS, CDR2 YFSETQ. CDR3 size: 13 residues. CDR3 coding DNA: TGCGCCAGCAGCTTGATAGGGATCTACGAGCAGTACTTC. Its translation: CASSLIGIYEQYF.